A single sample is the source of the 16 T cell receptor beta chains below, sequenced in a study of OX40 agonist ivuxolimab in advanced cancers. Library creation used the immunoSEQ multiplex PCR assay. The table comes from immuneACCESS by way of TCRdb, which keeps in-frame sequences with V and J called. Part of the clones is missing from these tables; in studies checked, under half for an unresolved V gene and the rest for unknown reasons. The sample contains about 12,000 clones, approximately 92% of them found a single time. The biggest ten clones account for around 75% of the sample. The sequenced sample was CD4+ or CD8+ T cells sorted from blood, obtained in a trial of the OX40 agonist ivuxolimab. The source of these receptors is an adult with an advanced solid tumor such as melanoma, head and neck, liver or kidney cancer.

This sequence joins TRBV27 and TRBJ1-2; D unclear. Trimming left V 5 bases short and J 1 base short, with 11 bases between. CDR1 MNHEY and CDR2 SMNVEV come from the germline V gene (reference sequence). CDR3 length equals 14 residues. The CDR3 region is CASSPNVGNYGYTF. The CDR3 nucleotides are TGTGCCAGCAGTCCCAATGTGGGTAACTATGGCTACACCTTC.

The gene calls are TRBV19 and TRBJ2-2; D gene uncertain. CDR3 length: 17 amino acids. Trimming removed 2 bases from V and 2 bases from J, with 15 bases in between. The V gene's germline CDR1 is LNHDA and CDR2 SQIVND (reference sequence). CDR3 DNA sequence: TGTGCCAGTAGTATATCGGCATGGGCAGGTAACACCGGGGAGCTGTTTTTT. Translation: CASSISAWAGNTGELFF.

The chain employs TRBV4-1 and TRBJ2-7, with D possibly TRBD2 on 5 matching bases. This CDR3 region has 15 residues. V lost 1 base and J 4 bases, leaving 14 bases between the germline ends. In germline, CDR1 is MGHRA, CDR2 YSYEKL. The CDR3: CASSQAPPGTYEQYF. The CDR3 DNA reads TGCGCCAGCAGCCAAGCCCCTCCGGGAACGTACGAGCAGTACTTC.

CDR3: CASSLSGGNTGELFF. The CDR3 nucleotides are TGCGCCAGCAGCCTTAGCGGGGGAAACACCGGGGAGCTGTTTTTT. The chain uses TRBV4-1 and TRBJ2-2, with 9 bases lining up with TRBD2. The J segment lost 2 bases and the V segment lost 4 bases, leaving 2 bases of the junction unmatched. Per germline, CDR1 MGHRA and CDR2 YSYEKL. The CDR3 is 15 amino acids.

The rearrangement uses TRBV1 and TRBJ2-7. TRBV1 is a pseudogene. The CDR3 is 10 amino acids. The CDR3, as DNA: TGCACCAGCAGCCACTACGAGCAGTACTTC. It specifies CTSSHYEQYF.

V and J are TRBV14 and TRBJ2-1; no reliable D call. Germline-derived CDR1 and CDR2 are SGHDN and FVKESK. V was pared by 4 bases and J by 5 bases, with 6 bases between. The CDR3 contains 12 residues. DNA for the CDR3: TGTGCCAGCAGCCTTCCCAACAATGAGCAGTTCTTC. Translated: CASSLPNNEQFF.

The chain employs TRBV5-4 and TRBJ2-3; D unclear. V was cut by 4 bases and J by 0 bases, with 18 bases left in between. CDR1 is SGHNT, CDR2 YYREEE, per germline (reference sequence). The CDR3 loop spans 17 amino acids. CDR3 nucleotides: TGTGCCAGCAGCGGACCCCCCCCTCGGGCCAGCACAGATACGCAGTATTTT. It codes for CASSGPPPRASTDTQYF.

About this clone: This clone may be a read error of a much larger clone one base away. The chain links TRBV7-3 to TRBJ2-3; possible D gene TRBD1, 6 bases. The germline V and J ends were trimmed by 4 bases and 4 bases, with 15 bases remaining between them. This CDR3 comprises 15 residues. The germline CDR1 and CDR2 sequences are SGHTA and FQGTGA. In DNA, the CDR3 is TGTGCCAGCAGCTCGGACAGTGGAGGATCAGATACGCAGTATTTT. Translation: CASSSDSGGSDTQYF.

The rearrangement links TRBV2 to TRBJ1-1; D not resolved. The V gene lost 7 bases and the J gene lost 2 bases, with 17 bases spanning the gap. Germline V gives CDR1 SNHLY, CDR2 FYNNEI. This CDR3 spans 15 amino acids. As DNA, the CDR3 is TGTGCCAGCACCAGGATCGCATTGGAAAACACTGAAGCTTTCTTT. Its protein is CASTRIALENTEAFF.

The chain is built from TRBV4-3 and TRBJ2-3; no clear D gene. Germline CDR1 reads LGHNA; CDR2 reads YSLEER. The V end lost 0 bases, the J end lost 6 bases, and 19 bases lay between the germline ends. The CDR3 consists of 17 residues. The CDR3 spells CASSQDLARSLVDTQYF. The DNA for the CDR3 is TGCGCCAGCAGCCAAGACTTGGCCCGGAGTTTAGTGGATACGCAGTATTTT.

The genes are TRBV9 and TRBJ2-1; no reliable D call. Germline V lookup: CDR1 SGDLS, CDR2 YYNGEE. CDR3 length equals 13 residues. Between the trimmed V and J ends, which lost 0 bases and 4 bases, there was a span of 5 bases. The CDR3 region is CASSVVGYNEQFF. The CDR3 nucleotides are TGTGCCAGCAGCGTAGTGGGATACAATGAGCAGTTCTTC.

The count of this clone is one. This sequence joins TRBV7-9 and TRBJ2-5; a weak D match, TRBD2 (6 bases). The CDR3 contains 14 residues. Germline V gene lookup returns CDR1 SEHNR and CDR2 FQNEAQ (reference sequence). Trimming shortened V by 8 bases and J by 5 bases, and 18 bases separated the two germline ends. The CDR3 is CASSLVASVETQYF. The DNA for the CDR3 is TGTGCCAGCTCCTTAGTGGCTAGCGTTGAGACCCAGTACTTC.

The chain uses TRBV19 and TRBJ2-7; weak D call: TRBD1 (5 bases). CDR1 is LNHDA and CDR2 is SQIVND in the germline V gene (reference sequence). CDR3 size: 14 residues. The ends were cut back, 2 bases at V and 5 bases at J, with 13 bases in the middle. The CDR3 here is CASSIYLGQNEQYF. The DNA of the CDR3 is TGTGCCAGTAGTATATACCTTGGACAAAACGAGCAGTACTTC.

The V gene is TRBV4-2, the J gene TRBJ2-1; TRBD1 agrees at 9 bases. The length of the CDR3 is 17 residues. CDR1 is LGHNA, CDR2 YNFKEQ, per germline. V was clipped by 2 bases and J by 9 bases; unmatched bases: 14. CDR3 sequence: CASSQIGAGTGFGEQFF. The CDR3 DNA reads as TGTGCCAGCAGCCAAATAGGAGCCGGGACAGGGTTCGGTGAGCAGTTCTTC.

The V call is TRBV14, the J call TRBJ2-7, with D perhaps matching TRBD2 (6 bases). This CDR3 is built from 13 residues. The germline V gene encodes CDR1 SGHDN and CDR2 FVKESK. Between the trimmed V and J ends, which lost 0 bases and 4 bases, there was a span of 7 bases. CDR3 nucleotide sequence: TGTGCCAGCAGCCAAGAGGGGGGATACGAGCAGTACTTC. Its protein product is CASSQEGGYEQYF.

By share of the sample, this clone is large. V gene TRBV6-6 combines with J gene TRBJ1-5; no clear D gene. The length of the CDR3 is 11 residues. Between the trimmed V and J ends, which lost 5 bases and 8 bases, there was a span of 7 bases. Germline lookup yields CDR1 MNHNY and CDR2 SVGAGI (reference sequence). The CDR3 spells CASSGGEPQHF. The CDR3, as DNA: TGTGCCAGCAGTGGTGGGGAGCCCCAGCATTTT.